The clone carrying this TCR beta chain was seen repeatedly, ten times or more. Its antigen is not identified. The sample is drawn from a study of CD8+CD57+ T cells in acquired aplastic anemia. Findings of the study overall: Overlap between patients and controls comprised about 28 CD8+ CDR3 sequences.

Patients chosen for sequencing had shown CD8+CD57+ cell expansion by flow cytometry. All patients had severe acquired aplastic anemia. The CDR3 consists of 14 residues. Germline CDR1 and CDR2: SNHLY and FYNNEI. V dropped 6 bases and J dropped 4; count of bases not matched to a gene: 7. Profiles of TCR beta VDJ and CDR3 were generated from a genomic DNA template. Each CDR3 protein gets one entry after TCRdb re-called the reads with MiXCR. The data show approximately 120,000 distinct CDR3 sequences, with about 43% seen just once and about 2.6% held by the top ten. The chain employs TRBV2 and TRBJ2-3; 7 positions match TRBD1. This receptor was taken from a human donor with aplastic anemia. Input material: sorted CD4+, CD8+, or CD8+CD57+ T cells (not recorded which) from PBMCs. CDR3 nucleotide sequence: TGTGCCAGCAGAAGACAGGGTGATCCAGATACGCAGTATTTT. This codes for CASRRQGDPDTQYF.